Presented here are 27 T cell receptor beta chains from one specimen sequenced in a study of cytotoxic CD8 clonotypes in ibrutinib-treated CLL. The method was immunoSEQ multiplex PCR; TCRdb's version includes in-frame clones alone and lacks a portion of them. The table includes 190,000 or so clones, over 60% detected once. Material: PBMCs, obtained after 24 months of ibrutinib treatment. The receptors shown here come from a human donor with chronic lymphocytic leukemia.

The chain uses TRBV9 and TRBJ2-7, with 8 positions matching TRBD1. The length of the CDR3 is 15 residues. V was pared by 3 bases and J by 7 bases, with 12 bases of the junction left unmatched. Germline V gene sequence: CDR1 SGDLS, CDR2 YYNGEE. The CDR3 bases are TGTGCCAGCAGCGACCAGGGGGCATGGGGTACGGAGCAGTACTTC. Translation gives CASSDQGAWGTEQYF.

The V and J genes are TRBV6-1 and TRBJ1-2; D is uncertain. The V end lost 8 bases, the J end lost 5 bases, and 9 bases lay between the germline ends. This CDR3 comprises 11 residues. Germline loops: CDR1 MNHNS, CDR2 SASEGT. The CDR3, as DNA: TGTGCCAGCGTAATAGAGTATGGCTACACCTTC. It translates to CASVIEYGYTF.

There are a few counts of this clone. The J gene is TRBJ1-2, the V gene TRBV27, with 10 bases lining up with TRBD1. Germline CDR1 MNHEY, CDR2 SMNVEV (reference sequence). V trimming: 4 bases; J trimming: 6 bases; junction bases outside the gene matches: 17. The CDR3 contains 18 residues. The CDR3, as DNA: TGTGCCAGCAGTTCGTACTGGGACAGGGGTTTTTGGATGCATGGCTACACCTTC. Amino acid sequence: CASSSYWDRGFWMHGYTF.

This chain links TRBV2 with TRBJ1-3; 8 bases line up with TRBD1. Germline V gives CDR1 SNHLY, CDR2 FYNNEI. Trimming at V came to 1 base and at J to 2 bases, leaving 1 base not matched to a gene. The CDR3 runs 15 residues. The CDR3, as DNA: TGTGCCAGCAGTGAAGTCAGGGGGCCTGGAAACACCATATATTTT. It encodes CASSEVRGPGNTIYF.

This chain connects TRBV7-3 to TRBJ2-2; D unresolved. CDR1 SGHTA and CDR2 FQGTGA come from the germline V gene. This CDR3 contains 16 residues. The ends were cut back, 0 bases at V and 0 bases at J, with 8 bases in the middle. This chain's CDR3 is CASSLTLPANTGELFF. Written as DNA, the CDR3 is TGTGCCAGCAGCTTAACGCTGCCAGCGAACACCGGGGAGCTGTTTTTT.

As regards this clone: Other DNA sequences of this sample code for an identical CDR3. The V gene is TRBV5-4, the J gene TRBJ2-1; maybe TRBD2 (5 bases). Looked up from germline, CDR1 is SGHNT and CDR2 is YYREEE (reference sequence). The CDR3 consists of 13 residues. Between the trimmed V and J ends, which lost 2 bases and 3 bases, there was a span of 6 bases. Here the CDR3 reads CASSLGGYNEQFF. CDR3 nucleotide sequence: TGTGCCAGCAGCTTAGGAGGCTACAATGAGCAGTTCTTC.

The V gene is TRBV25-1, the J gene TRBJ2-7; TRBD2 matches 10 bases. CDR1 MGHDK and CDR2 SYGVNS come from the germline V gene. The ends lost 8 bases at V and 4 bases at J; junction bases unmatched: 14. This CDR3 has 16 amino acids. The CDR3 is CASGGEPGLAWYEQYF. CDR3 coding DNA: TGTGCCAGCGGGGGGGAGCCGGGACTAGCGTGGTACGAGCAGTACTTC.

V and J are TRBV4-1 and TRBJ2-1; D is uncertain. Germline values: CDR1 MGHRA, CDR2 YSYEKL. This CDR3 comprises 15 residues. Trimming stripped 0 bases from V and 6 bases from J, with 12 bases between. This chain's CDR3 is CASSQEGVYANEQFF. For the CDR3, the DNA is TGCGCCAGCAGCCAAGAAGGAGTCTATGCCAATGAGCAGTTCTTC.

This clone was found once. The V call is TRBV7-6, the J call TRBJ2-2; D tentatively reads TRBD1 or TRBD2 (5 bases each). Germline lookup yields CDR1 SGHVS and CDR2 FNYEAQ. There are 16 residues in the CDR3. V was clipped by 5 bases and J by 5 bases, with 18 bases between them. In DNA form, the CDR3 reads TGTGCCAGCAGCAACCGGGACGGGCCTCGGACCGGGGAGCTGTTTTTT. Its translation: CASSNRDGPRTGELFF.

This chain uses TRBV6-5 with TRBJ1-1; D gene ambiguous. Germline V gene lookup returns CDR1 MNHEY and CDR2 SVGAGI. This CDR3 region has 14 residues. V was shortened by 2 bases and J by 6 bases, with 13 bases between the two germline ends. The CDR3 DNA reads TGTGCCAGCAGTTACGACCTCCTGGAGGCTGAAGCTTTCTTT. The encoded protein is CASSYDLLEAEAFF.

This chain connects TRBV7-8 to TRBJ1-1; D remains unclear. V lost 7 bases to trimming and J lost 5 bases, with 11 bases between them. Germline V gives CDR1 SGHVS, CDR2 FQNEAQ. This CDR3 spans 12 amino acids. In DNA form, the CDR3 reads TGTGCCAGCAACCCGTTTGAGACTGAAGCTTTCTTT. It yields the protein CASNPFETEAFF.

The chain employs TRBV2 and TRBJ2-7; TRBD2 matches 9 bases. The CDR3 is 14 amino acids. Trimming removed 6 bases from V and 5 bases from J; junction bases left unmatched: 8. CDR1 SNHLY and CDR2 FYNNEI come from the germline V gene. The CDR3 DNA reads TGTGCCAGCAGGACCGGGACTAGCCGCAACGAGCAGTACTTC. Translated, it gives CASRTGTSRNEQYF.

The chain carries TRBV6-4 and TRBJ1-2; no reliable D call. The germline CDR1 and CDR2 sequences are MRHNA and SNTAGT. Trimming stripped 6 bases from V and 8 bases from J, with 10 bases between. This CDR3 has 11 residues. The DNA for the CDR3 is TGTGCCAGCAGGGGTCGTGGCGGCTACACCTTC. This encodes CASRGRGGYTF.

This chain joins TRBV2 and TRBJ2-3; D is unresolved. Germline V gene lookup returns CDR1 SNHLY and CDR2 FYNNEI. Deletions cut 4 bases from V and 8 bases from J, with 7 bases between. This CDR3 is built from 11 residues. CDR3 sequence (DNA): TGTGCCAGCAGTGCTATGGGTACGCAGTATTTT. Amino acids: CASSAMGTQYF.

The chain recombines TRBV15 with TRBJ2-7; the D gene is possibly TRBD1 (6 bases). CDR1 and CDR2 from the germline V gene are LNHNV and YYDKDF (reference sequence). Trimming cost V 6 bases and J 7 bases, with 25 bases left between them. The CDR3 has 16 residues. In nucleotides, the CDR3 is TGTGCCACCAGTTCCCGTACGACAGGATCCCTTGGGGAGCAGTACTTC. Residues: CATSSRTTGSLGEQYF.

The chain combines TRBV18 with TRBJ2-7, with a tentative D call TRBD1 (6 bases). The CDR3 is 14 amino acids. Trimming pared 5 bases from V and 2 bases from J, leaving 13 bases between. Germline V gene lookup returns CDR1 KGHSH and CDR2 LQKENI. The CDR3 sequence: CASSKRGNTYEQYF. The CDR3, as DNA: TGTGCCAGCTCAAAAAGGGGGAATACCTACGAGCAGTACTTC.

The chain employs TRBV29-1 and TRBJ1-4; D may be TRBD1 (5 bases). The CDR3 is 14 amino acids. V lost 5 bases and J lost 1, with 11 bases in between. Germline V gene lookup returns CDR1 SQVTM and CDR2 ANQGSEA. CDR3 residues: CSVQGLGTNEKLFF. CDR3 in DNA: TGCAGCGTTCAGGGATTAGGAACTAATGAAAAACTGTTTTTT.

The chain has TRBV4-3 and TRBJ1-3; D remains ambiguous. The germline gives CDR1 LGHNA, CDR2 YSLEER. V lost 1 base and J 3 bases, leaving 7 bases between the germline ends. CDR3 length: 14 residues. In nucleotides, the CDR3 is TGCGCCAGCAGCCAAGTAGGAGGTGGAAACACCATATATTTT. It specifies CASSQVGGGNTIYF.

This chain links TRBV5-1 with TRBJ1-1; no clear D gene. The V end was cut by 3 bases, the J end by 1 base, with 7 bases between. This CDR3 contains 13 residues. CDR1 and CDR2 (germline): SGHRS, YFSETQ. For the CDR3, the DNA is TGCGCCAGCAGCTCACAAGGGAACACTGAAGCTTTCTTT. As protein: CASSSQGNTEAFF.

This sequence joins TRBV6-5 and TRBJ1-4, with a possible D match to TRBD1 (5 bases). Deletions cut 7 bases from V and 11 bases from J, with 20 bases between. The CDR3 is 14 amino acids. Per germline, CDR1 MNHEY and CDR2 SVGAGI. CDR3 nucleotides: TGTGCCAGCACCACAACCTCTCGGGGCGGGAAACTGTTTTTT. Translating gives CASTTTSRGGKLFF.

This clone was counted between two and nine times. This sequence joins TRBV5-4 and TRBJ1-1, with 10 nucleotides matching TRBD1. Germline V gives CDR1 SGHNT, CDR2 YYREEE (reference sequence). The V gene end was trimmed by 9 bases and the J gene end by 0 bases; junction bases not matched to a gene: 11. This CDR3 has 16 residues. The CDR3 coding sequence is TGTGCCACCTTAGGGCCGGGACAGGGGATGAACACTGAAGCTTTCTTT. Amino acids: CATLGPGQGMNTEAFF.

This sequence joins TRBV29-1 and TRBJ2-7; TRBD1 matches at 7 bases. CDR1 and CDR2 from the germline V gene are SQVTM and ANQGSEA. This CDR3 comprises 13 residues. V lost 4 bases and J lost 2; bases outside the gene matches: 5. The CDR3 loop is CSVVTGLAYEQYF. The CDR3 DNA reads TGCAGCGTTGTGACAGGGCTCGCCTACGAGCAGTACTTC.

In this sample, this clone turned up once. The genes are TRBV5-1 and TRBJ1-2, with D perhaps matching TRBD1 (5 bases). V was cut by 4 bases and J by 4 bases, with 17 bases left in between. The CDR3 extends over 15 amino acids. Per germline, CDR1 SGHRS and CDR2 YFSETQ. The CDR3 is CASSPGPGSTYGYTF. The CDR3 region has the DNA TGCGCCAGCAGCCCGGGGCCAGGCTCCACCTATGGCTACACCTTC.

V and J are TRBV29-1 and TRBJ2-5, with TRBD2 as a possible D gene (6 bases). There are 14 residues in the CDR3. V lost 4 bases, J lost 4 bases, and 16 bases lay in between. The V gene's germline CDR1 is SQVTM and CDR2 ANQGSEA. The CDR3 loop reads CSVVRVGGLETQYF. The CDR3 DNA reads TGCAGCGTTGTCCGGGTTGGAGGGTTAGAGACCCAGTACTTC.

The chain recombines TRBV18 with TRBJ2-1, with D possibly matching TRBD2 (5 bases). The CDR3 contains 15 residues. Looked up from germline, CDR1 is KGHSH and CDR2 is LQKENI. Trimming cost V 4 bases and J 7 bases, with 17 bases left between them. The chain's CDR3 is CASSRGPNSGNEQFF. CDR3 nucleotide sequence: TGTGCCAGCTCACGTGGCCCAAATTCGGGGAATGAGCAGTTCTTC.

This rearrangement joins TRBV19 to TRBJ1-2, with no clear D. The CDR3 is 13 residues long. Trimming removed 9 bases at V and 0 bases at J, with 11 bases between. Germline assignment: CDR1 LNHDA and CDR2 SQIVND (reference sequence). CDR3 nucleotides: TGTGCCAGCAGGCCAGATCCTAACTATGGCTACACCTTC. Translated: CASRPDPNYGYTF.

This CDR3 is CASSLASGGYEQYF. CDR3 nucleotide sequence: TGCGCCAGCAGTCTCGCTAGCGGAGGCTACGAGCAGTACTTC. The chain carries TRBV10-2 and TRBJ2-7, with TRBD2 identical over 7 bases. V was clipped by 5 bases and J by 3 bases; unmatched bases: 7. In germline, CDR1 is WSHSY, CDR2 SAAADI. CDR3 length equals 14 residues.